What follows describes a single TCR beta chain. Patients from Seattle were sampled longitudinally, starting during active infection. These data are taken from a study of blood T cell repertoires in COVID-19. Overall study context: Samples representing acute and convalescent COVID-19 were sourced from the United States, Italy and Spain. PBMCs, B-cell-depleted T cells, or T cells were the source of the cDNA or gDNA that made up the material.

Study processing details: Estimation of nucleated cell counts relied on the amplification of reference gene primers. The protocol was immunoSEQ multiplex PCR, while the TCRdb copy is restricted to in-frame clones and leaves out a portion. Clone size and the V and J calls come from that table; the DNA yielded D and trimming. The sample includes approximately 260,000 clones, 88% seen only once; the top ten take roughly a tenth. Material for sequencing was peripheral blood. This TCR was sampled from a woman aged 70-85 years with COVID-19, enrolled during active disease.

This chain's CDR3 is CAISELQGATEAFF. The CDR3, as DNA: TGTGCCATCAGTGAATTACAGGGGGCCACTGAAGCTTTCTTT. V is TRBV10-3 and J is TRBJ1-1, with 9 bases lining up with TRBD1. CDR1 and CDR2 from the germline V gene are ENHRY and SYGVKD. The CDR3 consists of 14 residues. Germline trimming cut 3 bases from V and 4 bases from J; bases unmatched to any gene: 3.